The sequence of this T cell receptor beta chain was determined in a study of blood T cell repertoires in COVID-19. Per the original data handling: Amplification from reference gene primers served as the basis for estimated nucleated cell counts. Some clones are missing from TCRdb's copy, which holds only in-frame ones; the method was immunoSEQ multiplex PCR. From that table come the V and J calls and clone size; the DNA was used to work out D and trimming. Seen here are about 90,000 clones, over 60% observed once, and the top ten hold 6% to 8.5%. CDR3 size: 13 residues. Germline CDR1 reads SEHNR; CDR2 reads FQNEAQ (reference sequence). The V end was cut by 2 bases, the J end by 10 bases, with 14 bases between.

The V gene is TRBV7-9, the J gene TRBJ1-2; D is undetermined. The source material was peripheral blood. This TCR was sampled from an older man with acute or convalescent COVID-19. CDR3 residues: CASSLLTGGPYTF. For the CDR3, the DNA is TGTGCCAGCAGCTTATTAACGGGAGGACCCTACACCTTC.